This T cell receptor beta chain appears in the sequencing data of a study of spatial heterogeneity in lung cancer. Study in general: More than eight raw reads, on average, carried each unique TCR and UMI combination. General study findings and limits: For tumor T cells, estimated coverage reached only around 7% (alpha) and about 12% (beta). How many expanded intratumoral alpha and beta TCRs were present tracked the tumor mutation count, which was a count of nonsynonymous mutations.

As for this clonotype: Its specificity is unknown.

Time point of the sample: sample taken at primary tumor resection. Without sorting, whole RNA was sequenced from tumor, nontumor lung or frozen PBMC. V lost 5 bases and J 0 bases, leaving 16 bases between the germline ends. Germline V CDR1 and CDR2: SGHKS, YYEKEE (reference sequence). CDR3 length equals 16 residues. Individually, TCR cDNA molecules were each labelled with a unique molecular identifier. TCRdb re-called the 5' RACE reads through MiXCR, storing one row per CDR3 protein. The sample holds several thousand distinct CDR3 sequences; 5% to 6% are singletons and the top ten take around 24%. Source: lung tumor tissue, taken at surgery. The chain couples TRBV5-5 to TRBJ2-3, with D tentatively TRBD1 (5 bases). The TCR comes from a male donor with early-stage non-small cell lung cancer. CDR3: CASSLQEGLSTDTQYF. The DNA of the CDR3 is TGTGCCAGCAGTTTACAGGAAGGGCTTAGCACAGATACGCAGTATTTT.